The rows below give T cell receptor beta chains drawn from one sample of a study of identical twins. TCRdb itself ran the 5' RACE reads through MiXCR, one entry per CDR3 protein. The data contain approximately 470,000 distinct CDR3 sequences, 11% to 15% of them singletons. The data were also submitted as part of a second study, on yellow fever vaccine responses in identical twins.

Sequenced sample: CD4+ T cells sorted from blood. The receptors were sampled from a woman aged 18-30 years in good health. Both conserved end residues are part of each CDR3. Each record gives: clone size, D gene, J gene, V gene, CDR3 protein, CDR3 DNA. The D gene is left open where the match is weak. Clone size appears in some rows only: once, few, many, or a class for an expanded clone.

clone_size: few; d_call: TRBD2; j_call: TRBJ2-5; v_call: TRBV20-1; cdr3_aa: CSARPGTSGSETQYF; cdr3_nt: TGCAGTGCTAGACCAGGGACTAGCGGGAGTGAGACCCAGTACTTC
clone_size: few; d_call: TRBD2; j_call: TRBJ2-5; v_call: TRBV28; cdr3_aa: CASSLRLAGTTLQETQYF; cdr3_nt: TGTGCCAGCAGTCTCAGACTAGCGGGGACAACCCTACAAGAGACCCAGTACTTC
clone_size: -; d_call: -; j_call: TRBJ1-1; v_call: TRBV6-5; cdr3_aa: CASSYSKGGYAFF; cdr3_nt: TGTGCCAGCAGTTACTCGAAGGGGGGTTACGCTTTCTTT
clone_size: -; d_call: TRBD1; j_call: TRBJ2-5; v_call: TRBV20-1; cdr3_aa: CSAEGQGQETQYF; cdr3_nt: TGCAGTGCTGAAGGACAGGGGCAAGAGACCCAGTACTTC
clone_size: few; d_call: -; j_call: TRBJ1-5; v_call: TRBV3-1; cdr3_aa: CASSQDMGQAQPQHF; cdr3_nt: TGTGCCAGCAGCCAAGATATGGGACAAGCACAGCCCCAGCATTTT
clone_size: -; d_call: -; j_call: TRBJ2-5; v_call: TRBV7-2; cdr3_aa: CASSMDIWQETQYF; cdr3_nt: TGTGCCAGCAGCATGGATATCTGGCAAGAGACCCAGTACTTC
clone_size: many; d_call: -; j_call: TRBJ1-5; v_call: TRBV9; cdr3_aa: CASSVDDGGFNQPQHF; cdr3_nt: TGTGCCAGCAGCGTAGACGATGGAGGATTCAATCAGCCCCAGCATTTT
clone_size: -; d_call: -; j_call: TRBJ2-7; v_call: TRBV28; cdr3_aa: CASRPGPSYEQYF; cdr3_nt: TGTGCCAGCAGACCCGGACCCTCCTACGAGCAGTACTTC
clone_size: few; d_call: TRBD1; j_call: TRBJ1-1; v_call: TRBV27; cdr3_aa: CASSLRRTGTSKWNTEAFF; cdr3_nt: TGTGCCAGCAGTTTACGACGGACAGGTACTTCGAAGTGGAACACTGAAGCTTTCTTT
clone_size: -; d_call: TRBD1; j_call: TRBJ2-7; v_call: TRBV9; cdr3_aa: CASSVGGQGPYEQYF; cdr3_nt: TGTGCCAGCAGCGTAGGTGGACAGGGACCCTACGAGCAGTACTTC
clone_size: -; d_call: -; j_call: TRBJ2-7; v_call: TRBV28; cdr3_aa: CASSSLDEQYF; cdr3_nt: TGTGCCAGCAGTTCTCTGGATGAGCAGTACTTC
clone_size: many; d_call: -; j_call: TRBJ2-5; v_call: TRBV29-1; cdr3_aa: CSVEEAGPFRETQYF; cdr3_nt: TGCAGCGTTGAAGAGGCAGGGCCTTTCAGGGAGACCCAGTACTTC
clone_size: few; d_call: -; j_call: TRBJ2-5; v_call: TRBV29-1; cdr3_aa: CSVEAGAETQYF; cdr3_nt: TGCAGCGTTGAAGCGGGGGCAGAGACCCAGTACTTC
clone_size: few; d_call: -; j_call: TRBJ2-3; v_call: TRBV6-2/TRBV6-3; cdr3_aa: CASSYRNRADTQYF; cdr3_nt: TGTGCCAGCAGTTACAGGAACAGGGCAGATACGCAGTATTTT
clone_size: -; d_call: TRBD2; j_call: TRBJ2-5; v_call: TRBV30; cdr3_aa: CAWTLRGVETQYF; cdr3_nt: TGTGCCTGGACCCTACGGGGGGTGGAGACCCAGTACTTC
clone_size: many; d_call: -; j_call: TRBJ2-2; v_call: TRBV5-1; cdr3_aa: CASSAGTANTGELFF; cdr3_nt: TGCGCCAGCAGCGCCGGGACGGCGAACACCGGGGAGCTGTTTTTT
clone_size: -; d_call: TRBD2; j_call: TRBJ2-7; v_call: TRBV7-2; cdr3_aa: CASSSGGTRAYEQYF; cdr3_nt: TGTGCCAGCAGCTCGGGGGGGACTAGAGCCTACGAGCAGTACTTC
clone_size: -; d_call: -; j_call: TRBJ2-7; v_call: TRBV27; cdr3_aa: CASSTPGRTARYEQYF; cdr3_nt: TGTGCCAGCAGTACCCCCGGTCGGACTGCCCGCTACGAGCAGTACTTC
clone_size: -; d_call: -; j_call: TRBJ2-7; v_call: TRBV7-2; cdr3_aa: CASSGLGTGTYEQYF; cdr3_nt: TGTGCCAGCAGCGGGTTAGGGACTGGGACCTACGAGCAGTACTTC